Following are 21 T cell receptor beta chains from one sample sequenced in a study of cytomegalovirus exposure and HLA in healthy donors. In the PCR, 60 Vbeta and 13 Jbeta primers were used. Clones were sequenced by immunoSEQ multiplex PCR, and TCRdb holds only the in-frame ones, with some missing. The sample carries about 120,000 clones, about 73% recorded once. Sequenced: PBMCs. These TCRs come from a woman in her 30s in good health and CMV-seropositive.

In its sample, this clone ranks as medium-sized. The rearrangement links TRBV27 to TRBJ2-7; perhaps TRBD1 as D (6 bases). CDR1 and CDR2 (germline): MNHEY, SMNVEV (reference sequence). V was pared by 5 bases and J by 1 base, with 24 bases between. This CDR3 has 18 amino acids. CDR3 nucleotide sequence: TGTGCCAGCAGTAAGGGGGACCCGACATCCTCACTTTCCTACGAGCAGTACTTC. It yields the protein CASSKGDPTSSLSYEQYF.

Comments on this clone: The junction departs from the called germline gene at one end, perhaps through a read error. The rearrangement links TRBV7-9 to TRBJ1-4; D unclear. The CDR3 covers 12 residues. Germline V lookup: CDR1 SEHNR, CDR2 FQNEAQ (reference sequence). The CDR3 bases are TGTTCCAGCAGCTCTGGAGGTGAAAAACTGTTTTTT. This gives the protein CSSSSGGEKLFF.

The V gene is TRBV15, the J gene TRBJ2-5, with a weak D call TRBD1 (6 bases). In germline, CDR1 is LNHNV, CDR2 YYDKDF (reference sequence). V dropped 0 bases and J dropped 5 bases, with 13 bases sitting between them. CDR3 length: 15 amino acids. The CDR3, as DNA: TGTGCCACCAGCAGAGATGGGCAGGGGTGGGAGACCCAGTACTTC. It yields the protein CATSRDGQGWETQYF.

The gene calls are TRBV7-8 and TRBJ1-5; tentative D call: TRBD1 (5 bases). Per the germline V gene, CDR1 is SGHVS and CDR2 is FQNEAQ. CDR3 length: 16 residues. V lost 5 bases to trimming and J lost 2 bases, with 16 bases between them. CDR3: CASSQWGQGGNQPQHF. For the CDR3, the DNA is TGTGCCAGCAGCCAATGGGGCCAGGGCGGCAATCAGCCCCAGCATTTT.

V usage is TRBV28 and J usage is TRBJ1-6, with no clear D. Trimming stripped 3 bases from V and 9 bases from J, with 18 bases between. The CDR3 is made up of 16 amino acids. Germline CDR1 MDHEN, CDR2 SYDVKM. The CDR3 protein is CASSFGWEAPGSPLHF. DNA for the CDR3: TGTGCCAGCAGTTTTGGGTGGGAGGCCCCGGGTTCACCCCTCCACTTT. Full variable domain (outside the CDR3, taken from reference TRBV28 and TRBJ1-6): DVKVTQSSRYLVKRTGEKVFLECVQDMDHENMFWYRQDPGLGLRLIYFSYDVKMKEKGDIPEGYSVSREKKERFSLILESASTNQTSMYLCASSFGWEAPGSPLHFGNGTRLTVT.

V gene TRBV7-2 combines with J gene TRBJ2-7; TRBD1 matches 8 bases. The V gene end was trimmed by 3 bases and the J gene end by 6 bases; junction bases not matched to a gene: 7. Per germline, CDR1 SGHTA and CDR2 FQGNSA. CDR3 size: 14 residues. The chain's CDR3 is CASSFSRGPVEQYF. CDR3 DNA: TGTGCCAGCAGCTTCTCCAGGGGGCCGGTCGAGCAGTACTTC.

The chain couples TRBV5-5 to TRBJ1-3; perhaps TRBD1 as D (5 bases). Germline V gene lookup returns CDR1 SGHKS and CDR2 YYEKEE (reference sequence). Trimming cost V 0 bases and J 2 bases, with 6 bases left between them. The CDR3 is 14 residues long. CDR3 region: CASSLAGAGNTIYF. In DNA form, the CDR3 reads TGTGCCAGCAGCTTGGCGGGGGCTGGAAACACCATATATTTT.

The chain couples TRBV5-4 to TRBJ2-7; 8 bases fit TRBD2. Germline V lookup: CDR1 SGHNT, CDR2 YYREEE (reference sequence). V was clipped by 3 bases and J by 3 bases; unmatched bases: 2. The CDR3 has 13 residues. CDR3 in amino acids: CASSWGTSYEQYF. For the CDR3, the DNA is TGTGCCAGCAGCTGGGGGACTAGCTACGAGCAGTACTTC.

This chain connects TRBV27 to TRBJ2-5; D is undetermined. CDR1 and CDR2 (germline): MNHEY, SMNVEV (reference sequence). This CDR3 contains 13 residues. The ends were cut back, 2 bases at V and 0 bases at J, with 4 bases in the middle. In DNA, the CDR3 is TGTGCCAGCAGTTTAGAGTACCAAGAGACCCAGTACTTC. This gives the protein CASSLEYQETQYF.

The chain is built from TRBV4-1 and TRBJ2-7, with TRBD1 identical over 9 bases. V dropped 0 bases and J dropped 4; count of bases not matched to a gene: 22. This CDR3 spans 21 amino acids. The germline CDR1 and CDR2 sequences are MGHRA and YSYEKL. The CDR3 is CASSQDRSLGTGLKIIYEQYF. For the CDR3, the DNA is TGCGCCAGCAGCCAAGATCGGTCCCTGGGGACAGGGCTTAAAATTATATACGAGCAGTACTTC.

J is TRBJ1-1 and V is TRBV5-1; 9 nucleotides line up with TRBD1. V gave up 4 bases and J gave up 1 base; unmatched junction bases: 8. CDR3 length: 16 residues. Looked up from germline, CDR1 is SGHRS and CDR2 is YFSETQ. DNA for the CDR3: TGCGCCAGCAGCAGACGACAGGGGGAGAGGAACACTGAAGCTTTCTTT. It yields the protein CASSRRQGERNTEAFF.

V is TRBV6-1 and J is TRBJ2-3; possibly TRBD1 for D (5 bases). Trimming took off 1 base at V and 2 bases at J, with 13 bases between the two ends. CDR3 length: 16 amino acids. CDR1 and CDR2 (germline): MNHNS, SASEGT. The CDR3 loop is CASSEGGAQYTDTQYF. CDR3 DNA sequence: TGTGCCAGCAGTGAAGGTGGGGCGCAGTACACAGATACGCAGTATTTT.

Only one count was recorded for this clone. The chain carries TRBV4-1 and TRBJ2-7; 7 nucleotides line up with TRBD1. The CDR3 runs to 15 residues. The junction had 2 bases not matched to a gene; V was cut back by 0 bases and J by 0 bases. Per germline, CDR1 MGHRA and CDR2 YSYEKL. The CDR3 DNA sequence: TGCGCCAGCAGCCAAGAGGACAGGAGCTCCTACGAGCAGTACTTC. This translates into CASSQEDRSSYEQYF.

J is TRBJ1-2 and V is TRBV19; no clear D. This CDR3 is built from 15 residues. Germline assignment: CDR1 LNHDA and CDR2 SQIVND (reference sequence). The V end was cut by 8 bases, the J end by 0 bases, with 16 bases between. DNA for the CDR3: TGTGCCAGTTGCAGCCAGAGGCCTTCTAACTATGGCTACACCTTC. Encoded protein: CASCSQRPSNYGYTF.

The chain recombines TRBV6-1 with TRBJ2-7, with D unclear. The germline V gene encodes CDR1 MNHNS and CDR2 SASEGT. V lost 5 bases and J 6 bases, leaving 17 bases between the germline ends. The CDR3 totals 14 residues. The CDR3, as DNA: TGTGCCAGCAGTTATTCGCGACTCCCAACCGAGCAGTACTTC. Translating it yields CASSYSRLPTEQYF.

V is TRBV5-4 and J is TRBJ1-2, with TRBD1 identical over 11 bases. With V trimmed by 0 bases and J by 4 bases, 5 bases remained unmatched. The CDR3 is made up of 16 amino acids. Germline V lookup: CDR1 SGHNT, CDR2 YYREEE (reference sequence). CDR3 DNA: TGTGCCAGCAGCTTGGACGGGGGACAGGGGGGCTATGGCTACACCTTC. Its translation: CASSLDGGQGGYGYTF.

This clone was picked up one time. The CDR3 coding sequence is TGTGCCAGCAGCGTAGCGGGCGGGGGCGGGGGGGCCCTCTACAATGAGCAGTTCTTC. Protein: CASSVAGGGGGALYNEQFF. V usage is TRBV9 and J usage is TRBJ2-1, with TRBD2 matching over 9 bases. J lost 3 bases, V lost 0 bases, and 13 bases had no gene match. Germline V gives CDR1 SGDLS, CDR2 YYNGEE. The CDR3 contains 19 residues.

The V and J genes are TRBV11-2 and TRBJ1-2; D gene uncertain. The ends were cut back, 1 base at V and 0 bases at J, with 9 bases in the middle. The V gene's germline CDR1 is SGHAT and CDR2 FQNNGV. The CDR3 contains 15 residues. The CDR3 is CASSLGAGPNYGYTF. As DNA, the CDR3 is TGTGCCAGCAGCTTAGGGGCAGGCCCTAACTATGGCTACACCTTC.

This chain uses TRBV4-3 with TRBJ2-7; 9 positions agree with TRBD2. From germline, CDR1 is LGHNA and CDR2 YSLEER. Trimming cost V 0 bases and J 0 bases; bases outside gene matches: 3. CDR3 length: 16 amino acids. The CDR3 sequence is CASSQDLLAGSYEQYF. Written as DNA, the CDR3 is TGCGCCAGCAGCCAAGATCTACTAGCGGGCTCCTACGAGCAGTACTTC.

This clone has a handful of counts. The chain couples TRBV4-1 to TRBJ1-1; TRBD1 matches at 7 bases. Germline CDR1 reads MGHRA; CDR2 reads YSYEKL. There are 15 residues in the CDR3. V dropped 5 bases and J dropped 3; count of bases not matched to a gene: 9. This CDR3 reads CASSEMDRWDTEAFF. The CDR3 bases are TGCGCCAGCAGCGAAATGGACAGGTGGGACACTGAAGCTTTCTTT.

The chain couples TRBV29-1 to TRBJ1-2; 10 bases map to TRBD1. The CDR3 has 16 residues. Germline V lookup: CDR1 SQVTM, CDR2 ANQGSEA. V was clipped by 6 bases and J by 4 bases; unmatched bases: 14. CDR3 DNA: TGCAGCGTCGCTTCTTCGACAGGGGGCGCGGGCTATGGCTACACCTTC. The encoded protein is CSVASSTGGAGYGYTF. Variable domain in full (rest from reference TRBV29-1 and TRBJ1-2): SAVISQKPSRDICQRGTSLTIQCQVDSQVTMMFWYRQQPGQSLTLIATANQGSEATYESGFVIDKFPISRPNLTFSTLTVSNMSPEDSSIYLCSVASSTGGAGYGYTFGSGTRLTVV.